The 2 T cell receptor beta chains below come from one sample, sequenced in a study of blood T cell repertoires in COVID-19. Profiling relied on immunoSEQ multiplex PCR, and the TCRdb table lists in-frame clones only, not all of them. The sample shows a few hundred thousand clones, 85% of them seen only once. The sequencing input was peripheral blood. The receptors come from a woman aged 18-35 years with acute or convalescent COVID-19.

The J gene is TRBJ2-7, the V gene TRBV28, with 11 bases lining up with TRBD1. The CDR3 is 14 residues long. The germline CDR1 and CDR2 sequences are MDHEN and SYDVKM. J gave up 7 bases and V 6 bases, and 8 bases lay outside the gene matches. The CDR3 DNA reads TGTGCCAGCAGCTCCCCGGGACAGGGGGGGGAGCAGTACTTC. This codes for CASSSPGQGGEQYF.

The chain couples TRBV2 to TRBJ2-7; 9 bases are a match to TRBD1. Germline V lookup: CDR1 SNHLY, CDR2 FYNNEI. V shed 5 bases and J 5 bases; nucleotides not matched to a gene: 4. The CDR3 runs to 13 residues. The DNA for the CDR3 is TGTGCCAGCAGTAACACAGGGGGCGACGAGCAGTACTTC. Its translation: CASSNTGGDEQYF.